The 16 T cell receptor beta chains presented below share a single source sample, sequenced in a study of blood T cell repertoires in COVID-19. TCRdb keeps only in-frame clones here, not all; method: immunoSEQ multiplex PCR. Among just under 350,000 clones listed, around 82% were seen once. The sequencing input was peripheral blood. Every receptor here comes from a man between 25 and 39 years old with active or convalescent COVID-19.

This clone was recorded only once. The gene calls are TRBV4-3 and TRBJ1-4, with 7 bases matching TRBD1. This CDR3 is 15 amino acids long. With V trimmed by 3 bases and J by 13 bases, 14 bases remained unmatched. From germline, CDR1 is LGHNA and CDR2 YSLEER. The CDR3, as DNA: TGCGCCAGCAGCCATTCCCAGGGGGTTCTTGAAGGACTGTTTTTT. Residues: CASSHSQGVLEGLFF.

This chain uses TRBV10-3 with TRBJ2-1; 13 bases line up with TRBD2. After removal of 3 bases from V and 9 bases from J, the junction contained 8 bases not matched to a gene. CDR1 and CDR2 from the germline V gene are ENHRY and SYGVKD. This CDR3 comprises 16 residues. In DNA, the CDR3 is TGTGCCATCAGTGACCGACTAGCGGGAGGCCCGATTGAGCAGTTCTTC. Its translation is CAISDRLAGGPIEQFF.

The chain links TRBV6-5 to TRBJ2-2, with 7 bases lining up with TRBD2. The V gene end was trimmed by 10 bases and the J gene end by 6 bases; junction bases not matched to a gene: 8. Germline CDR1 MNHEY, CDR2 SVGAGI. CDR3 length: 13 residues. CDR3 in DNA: TGTGCCACAAAGCGGAGCGGGGCCGGGGAGCTGTTTTTT. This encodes CATKRSGAGELFF.

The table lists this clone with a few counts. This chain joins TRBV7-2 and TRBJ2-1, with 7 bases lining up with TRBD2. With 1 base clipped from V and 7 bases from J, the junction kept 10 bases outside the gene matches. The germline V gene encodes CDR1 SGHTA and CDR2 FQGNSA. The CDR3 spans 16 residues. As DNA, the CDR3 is TGTGCCAGCAGCTTAGAAGGGAGCGGGATGGGGAATGAGCAGTTCTTC. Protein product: CASSLEGSGMGNEQFF.

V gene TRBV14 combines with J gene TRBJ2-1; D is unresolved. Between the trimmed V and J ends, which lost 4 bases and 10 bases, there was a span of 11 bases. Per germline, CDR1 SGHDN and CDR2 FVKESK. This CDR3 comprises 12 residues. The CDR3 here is CASSRVPQEQFF. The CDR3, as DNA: TGTGCCAGCAGCCGAGTGCCACAGGAGCAGTTCTTC.

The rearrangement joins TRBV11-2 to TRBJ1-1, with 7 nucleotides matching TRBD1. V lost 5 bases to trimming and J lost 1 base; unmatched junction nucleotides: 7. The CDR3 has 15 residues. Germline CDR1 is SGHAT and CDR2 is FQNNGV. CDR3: CASSLLTGSNTEAFF. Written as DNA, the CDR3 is TGTGCCAGCAGCCTATTGACAGGGTCGAACACTGAAGCTTTCTTT. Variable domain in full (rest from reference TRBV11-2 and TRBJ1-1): EAGVAQSPRYKIIEKRQSVAFWCNPISGHATLYWYQQILGQGPKLLIQFQNNGVVDDSQLPKDRFSAERLKGVDSTLKIQPAKLEDSAVYLCASSLLTGSNTEAFFGQGTRLTVV.

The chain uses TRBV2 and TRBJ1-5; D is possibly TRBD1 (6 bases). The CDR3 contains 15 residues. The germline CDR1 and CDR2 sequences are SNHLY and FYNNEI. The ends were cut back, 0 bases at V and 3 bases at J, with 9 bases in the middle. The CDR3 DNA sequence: TGTGCCAGCAGTGAAGCGCGGACAGACAATCAGCCCCAGCATTTT. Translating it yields CASSEARTDNQPQHF.

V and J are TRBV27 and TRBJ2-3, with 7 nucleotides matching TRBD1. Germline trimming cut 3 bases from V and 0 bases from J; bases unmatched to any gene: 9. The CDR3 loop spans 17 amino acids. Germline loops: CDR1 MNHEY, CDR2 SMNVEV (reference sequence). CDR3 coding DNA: TGTGCCAGCAGTTTCCTACAGGGGCGATCTAGCACAGATACGCAGTATTTT. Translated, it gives CASSFLQGRSSTDTQYF.

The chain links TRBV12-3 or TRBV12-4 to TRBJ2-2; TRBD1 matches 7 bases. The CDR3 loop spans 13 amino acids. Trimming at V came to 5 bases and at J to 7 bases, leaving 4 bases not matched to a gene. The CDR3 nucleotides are TGTGCCAGCAGTCGAGGACAGGTCGGGGAGCTGTTTTTT. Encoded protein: CASSRGQVGELFF.

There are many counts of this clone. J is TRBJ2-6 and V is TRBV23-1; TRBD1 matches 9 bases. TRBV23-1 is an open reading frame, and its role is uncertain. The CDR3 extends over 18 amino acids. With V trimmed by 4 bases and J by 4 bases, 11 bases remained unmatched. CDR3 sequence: CASSRKQGAESGANVLTF. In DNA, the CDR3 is TGCGCCAGCAGTCGAAAACAGGGGGCGGAATCCGGGGCCAACGTCCTGACTTTC.

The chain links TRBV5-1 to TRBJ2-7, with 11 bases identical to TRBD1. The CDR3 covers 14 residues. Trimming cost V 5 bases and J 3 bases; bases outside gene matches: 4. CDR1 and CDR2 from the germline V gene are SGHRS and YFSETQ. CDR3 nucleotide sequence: TGCGCCAGCAGGGCGGGGACAGGGGGCTACGAGCAGTACTTC. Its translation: CASRAGTGGYEQYF.

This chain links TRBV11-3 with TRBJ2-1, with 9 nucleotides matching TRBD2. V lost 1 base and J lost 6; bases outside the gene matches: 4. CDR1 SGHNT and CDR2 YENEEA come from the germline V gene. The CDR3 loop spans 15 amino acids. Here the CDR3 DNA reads TGTGCCAGCAGCTTAGCGGCGGGGGGGCGCAATGAGCAGTTCTTC. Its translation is CASSLAAGGRNEQFF. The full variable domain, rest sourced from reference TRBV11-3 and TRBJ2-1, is EAGVVQSPRYKIIEKKQPVAFWCNPISGHNTLYWYLQNLGQGPELLIRYENEEAVDDSQLPKDRFSAERLKGVDSTLKIQPAELGDSAVYLCASSLAAGGRNEQFFGPGTRLTVL.

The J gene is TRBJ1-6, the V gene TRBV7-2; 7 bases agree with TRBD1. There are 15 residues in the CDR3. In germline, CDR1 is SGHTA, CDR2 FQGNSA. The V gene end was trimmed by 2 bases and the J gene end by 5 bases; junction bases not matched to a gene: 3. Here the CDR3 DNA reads TGTGCCAGCAGCTTATACGGGACAGATAATTCACCCCTCCACTTT. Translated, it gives CASSLYGTDNSPLHF.

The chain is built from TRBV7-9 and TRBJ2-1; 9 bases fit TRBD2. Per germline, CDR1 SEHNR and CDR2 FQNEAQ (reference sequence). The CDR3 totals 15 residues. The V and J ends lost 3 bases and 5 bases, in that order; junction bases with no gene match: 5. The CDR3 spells CASSFGSGSNNEQFF. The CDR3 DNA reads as TGTGCCAGCAGCTTTGGTAGCGGGAGTAACAATGAGCAGTTCTTC. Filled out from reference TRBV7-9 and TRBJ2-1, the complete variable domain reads DTGVSQNPRHKITKRGQNVTFRCDPISEHNRLYWYRQTLGQGPEFLTYFQNEAQLEKSRLLSDRFSAERPKGSFSTLEIQRTEQGDSAMYLCASSFGSGSNNEQFFGPGTRLTVL.

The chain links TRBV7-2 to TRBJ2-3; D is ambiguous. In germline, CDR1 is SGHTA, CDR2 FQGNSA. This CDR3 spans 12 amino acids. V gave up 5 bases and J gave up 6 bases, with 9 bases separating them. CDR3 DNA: TGTGCCAGCAGCCAGTTCCGCGATACGCAGTATTTT. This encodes CASSQFRDTQYF.

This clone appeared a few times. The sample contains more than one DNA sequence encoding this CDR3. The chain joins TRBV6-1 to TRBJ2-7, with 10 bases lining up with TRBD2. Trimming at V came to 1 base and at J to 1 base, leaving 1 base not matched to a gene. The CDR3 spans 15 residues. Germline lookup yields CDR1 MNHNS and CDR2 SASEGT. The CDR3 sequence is CASSEGTSGSYEQYF. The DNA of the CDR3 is TGTGCCAGCAGTGAAGGGACTAGCGGATCCTACGAGCAGTACTTC.